A selection of T cell receptor beta chains follows, all from one sample in a study of blood T cell repertoires in COVID-19. The data were produced by immunoSEQ multiplex PCR, yet TCRdb's version contains in-frame clones alone and is incomplete. The data show about 300,000 clones, roughly 90% seen once. Sequencing was carried out using peripheral blood. The origin of the receptors is a man in his late teens or twenties who had recovered from COVID-19. Each CDR3 is given with its conserved first and last residue. The order of the fields is J gene, V gene, D gene, clone size, CDR3 protein, CDR3 DNA. The D gene is left open where the match is weak. Rows may omit the clone size; those that give it use once, few, many or a size class.

TRBJ1-1 TRBV3-1/TRBV3-2 TRBD1 - CASSQPGQGDTEAFF TGTGCCAGCAGCCAACCGGGACAGGGGGACACTGAAGCTTTCTTT
TRBJ2-7 TRBV13 TRBD2 - CASSLGTSGGGQYF TGTGCCAGCAGCTTAGGGACTAGCGGGGGCGGGCAGTACTTC
TRBJ2-1 TRBV5-1 TRBD2 - CASSVLAGGYNEQFF TGCGCCAGCAGCGTACTAGCGGGAGGGTACAATGAGCAGTTCTTC
TRBJ1-5 TRBV7-8 - - CASSRTTGGDQPQHF TGTGCCAGCAGCCGAACGACAGGTGGCGATCAGCCCCAGCATTTT
TRBJ2-3 TRBV18 TRBD2 - CASSPPASGSGTDTQYF TGTGCCAGCTCACCACCGGCTAGCGGGAGCGGCACAGATACGCAGTATTTT
TRBJ2-7 TRBV7-3 TRBD1 - CASSLKPPGQGRYEQYF TGTGCCAGCAGCCTAAAGCCCCCGGGACAGGGCAGGTACGAGCAGTACTTC
TRBJ1-1 TRBV6-4 - - CASSRNRNTEAFF TGTGCCAGCAGTAGGAACAGGAACACTGAAGCTTTCTTT
TRBJ2-3 TRBV3-1/TRBV3-2 - - CASSLALASSTDTQYF TGTGCCAGCAGTCTCGCACTAGCCTCGAGCACAGATACGCAGTATTTT
TRBJ1-1 TRBV27 TRBD1 - CASSPGQGWITEAFF TGTGCCAGCAGTCCGGGACAGGGATGGATCACTGAAGCTTTCTTT
TRBJ2-7 TRBV5-6 TRBD1 - CASSLGTGYYEQYF TGTGCCAGCAGCTTGGGGACAGGATACTACGAGCAGTACTTC
TRBJ2-2 TRBV2 TRBD1 - CASSFALSSGQLNTGELFF TGTGCCAGCAGTTTTGCTCTATCCTCGGGACAGCTAAACACCGGGGAGCTGTTTTTT
TRBJ1-1 TRBV27 - - CASSLSALAEAFF TGTGCCAGCAGTTTATCCGCTTTAGCTGAAGCTTTCTTT
TRBJ1-1 TRBV9 - - CASNRGGTEAFF TGTGCCAGCAACCGAGGGGGCACTGAAGCTTTCTTT
TRBJ1-3 TRBV3-1/TRBV3-2 TRBD1 - CASSTRQGPSGNTIYF TGTGCCAGCAGCACGCGACAGGGACCCTCTGGAAACACCATATATTTT
TRBJ2-1 TRBV12-1 - - CASSPALPGRGYNEQFF TGTGCCAGCAGCCCTGCACTCCCGGGTCGGGGATACAATGAGCAGTTCTTC
TRBJ1-5 TRBV7-9 - - CASSLSRDRENQPQHF TGTGCCAGCAGCTTAAGCCGTGACCGGGAAAATCAGCCCCAGCATTTT
TRBJ2-3 TRBV18 - - CASSPGGGDTQYF TGTGCCAGCTCACCGGGAGGGGGAGATACGCAGTATTTT
TRBJ1-2 TRBV9 - - CASSDSWVLYGYTF TGTGCCAGCAGCGACAGTTGGGTGCTCTATGGCTACACCTTC
TRBJ2-1 TRBV7-9 - - CASSLAEVASYNEQFF TGTGCCAGCAGCTTAGCGGAGGTAGCGTCTTACAATGAGCAGTTCTTC
TRBJ2-3 TRBV11-3 - - CASSSGDTQYF TGTGCCAGCAGCTCAGGAGATACGCAGTATTTT
TRBJ2-2 TRBV19 - few CASSMVGSADGELFF TGTGCCAGTAGTATGGTTGGATCAGCGGACGGGGAGCTGTTTTTT
TRBJ1-2 TRBV4-1 TRBD1 - CASSQDIGQGASITF TGCGCCAGCAGCCAAGATATTGGACAGGGGGCCTCCATAACCTTC
TRBJ2-3 TRBV6-4 TRBD2 - CASSVGTSGSSTDTQYF TGTGCCAGCAGTGTAGGGACTAGCGGGTCTAGCACAGATACGCAGTATTTT
TRBJ2-2 TRBV4-1 TRBD2 - CASRLGVAGVGTGELFF TGCGCCAGCCGCCTTGGGGTAGCGGGAGTAGGTACCGGGGAGCTGTTTTTT
TRBJ1-6 TRBV4-2 - - CASSQEGGHNNSPLHF TGTGCCAGCAGCCAAGAAGGCGGCCATAACAATTCACCCCTCCACTTT
TRBJ1-2 TRBV19 TRBD1 - CATTGEGRGYTF TGTGCCACTACAGGGGAAGGTCGGGGCTACACCTTC
TRBJ2-5 TRBV2 - - CASEGLSQETQYF TGTGCCAGCGAGGGCCTTTCCCAAGAGACCCAGTACTTC
TRBJ2-7 TRBV9 - - CASSVDGGAFYEQYF TGTGCCAGCAGCGTAGATGGGGGGGCGTTTTACGAGCAGTACTTC
TRBJ1-4 TRBV4-1 - few CASSQDWGGEGSEKLFF TGCGCCAGCAGCCAAGATTGGGGAGGGGAAGGGAGCGAAAAACTGTTTTTT